The present T cell receptor (beta chain) was sequenced within a study of blood T cell repertoires in COVID-19. Study at large: Specimens from acute and convalescent COVID-19 originated in the United States, Italy and Spain. T cells, B-cell-depleted T cells, or PBMCs provided the cDNA or gDNA that served as material.

CDR1 is MGHRA, CDR2 YSYEKL, per germline. The V segment lost 5 bases and the J segment 5 bases; nucleotides outside the gene matches: 8. CDR3 length: 15 amino acids. Measured with immunoSEQ multiplex PCR; TCRdb has only the in-frame clones, and not every one. The table includes about 240,000 clones, more than 75% detected once. The chain couples TRBV4-1 to TRBJ2-3; 9 nucleotides align to TRBD2. The origin of this receptor is a woman aged 55-70 years with active or convalescent COVID-19. Material for sequencing was peripheral blood. CDR3: CASSWRGGRGDTQYF. The CDR3 region has the DNA TGCGCCAGCAGCTGGCGGGGGGGCCGGGGAGATACGCAGTATTTT.